The 20 T cell receptor beta chains listed next were all sequenced from one sample in a study of blood T cell repertoires in COVID-19. Measured with immunoSEQ multiplex PCR; TCRdb has only the in-frame clones, and not every one. The sample shows around 100,000 clones, approximately 80% of them seen only once. Sequenced sample: peripheral blood. The origin of the receptors is a man between 65 and 85 years old with active or convalescent COVID-19.

V gene TRBV4-1 combines with J gene TRBJ1-4, with D hard to call. The CDR3 totals 16 residues. V gave up 2 bases and J gave up 0 bases, with 10 bases separating them. Per the germline V gene, CDR1 is MGHRA and CDR2 is YSYEKL. The CDR3 sequence: CASSQFPGSTNEKLFF. DNA of the CDR3: TGCGCCAGCAGCCAATTCCCGGGTTCAACTAATGAAAAACTGTTTTTT.

CDR3 sequence: CASSTFDRAAGNTIYF. For the CDR3, the DNA is TGTGCCAGCAGCACGTTCGACAGAGCAGCGGGAAACACCATATATTTT. The V and J genes are TRBV5-6 and TRBJ1-3, with a weak D call TRBD1 (5 bases). Germline V gene data show CDR1 as SGHDT and CDR2 as YYEEEE. The CDR3 has 16 amino acids. The V end lost 4 bases, the J end lost 4 bases, and 18 bases lay between the germline ends.

The chain is built from TRBV9 and TRBJ2-7, with 7 nucleotides matching TRBD2. In germline, CDR1 is SGDLS, CDR2 YYNGEE. This CDR3 region has 14 residues. J gave up 5 bases and V 0 bases, and 5 bases lay outside the gene matches. In nucleotides, the CDR3 is TGTGCCAGCAGCGTAGGGGGGACTATTAACGAGCAGTACTTC. Its protein product is CASSVGGTINEQYF.

The V call is TRBV27, the J call TRBJ1-1, with unresolved D. This CDR3 has 13 amino acids. Germline CDR1 is MNHEY and CDR2 is SMNVEV (reference sequence). The V and J ends lost 0 bases and 5 bases respectively, with 7 bases between them. The CDR3 region has the DNA TGTGCCAGCAGTTTATCGACATGGACTGAAGCTTTCTTT. Translating it yields CASSLSTWTEAFF.

This rearrangement joins TRBV5-1 to TRBJ1-1; D is possibly TRBD1 (6 bases). From germline, CDR1 is SGHRS and CDR2 YFSETQ. The V end lost 0 bases, the J end lost 4 bases, and 13 bases lay between the germline ends. The CDR3 runs 15 residues. CDR3 residues: CASSLEWGLGTEAFF. For the CDR3, the DNA is TGCGCCAGCAGCTTGGAGTGGGGGCTGGGCACTGAAGCTTTCTTT.

The chain has TRBV2 and TRBJ2-3, with D possibly matching TRBD1 (5 bases). The V end was cut by 8 bases, the J end by 6 bases, with 15 bases between. Germline V gene data show CDR1 as SNHLY and CDR2 as FYNNEI. The length of the CDR3 is 13 residues. CDR3 sequence (DNA): TGTGCCAGCCGGTCACAGGCTCCCGATACGCAGTATTTT. This sequence encodes CASRSQAPDTQYF.

V and J are TRBV28 and TRBJ2-1; D might be TRBD1 (5 bases). This CDR3 spans 16 amino acids. Germline CDR1 is MDHEN and CDR2 is SYDVKM. Between the trimmed V and J ends, which lost 6 bases and 7 bases, there was a span of 22 bases. The CDR3: CASSTGAGSKWNEQFF. CDR3 nucleotide sequence: TGTGCCAGCAGCACTGGGGCTGGGTCGAAGTGGAATGAGCAGTTCTTC.

This chain uses TRBV11-2 with TRBJ1-1; D might be TRBD1 (6 bases). CDR1 and CDR2 (germline): SGHAT, FQNNGV. Between the trimmed V and J ends, which lost 3 bases and 12 bases, there was a span of 14 bases. This CDR3 has 12 residues. The CDR3 DNA is TGTGCCAGCAGCTTGTACAGGGATAGAACTTTCTTT. Its translation: CASSLYRDRTFF.

V is TRBV11-2 and J is TRBJ2-7, with D perhaps TRBD1 (6 bases). Trimming left V 0 bases short and J 4 bases short, with 19 bases between. The V gene's germline CDR1 is SGHAT and CDR2 FQNNGV. The CDR3 covers 17 residues. Written as DNA, the CDR3 is TGTGCCAGCAGCTTAGATCGACCGGGACAAAGGAGGTACGAGCAGTACTTC. It codes for CASSLDRPGQRRYEQYF.

The rearrangement links TRBV5-1 to TRBJ2-3, with 10 bases that match TRBD1. There are 15 residues in the CDR3. Trimming cost V 4 bases and J 5 bases; bases outside gene matches: 7. CDR1 is SGHRS and CDR2 is YFSETQ in the germline V gene. CDR3 nucleotide sequence: TGCGCCAGCAGCCTGACGGGGACAGGGGAAGATACGCAGTATTTT. It translates to CASSLTGTGEDTQYF.

The CDR3 DNA reads as TGTGCCTGGATGGGGCAGGCGAACACTGAAGCTTTCTTT. Residues: CAWMGQANTEAFF. The chain couples TRBV30 to TRBJ1-1; tentative D call: TRBD1 (5 bases). The CDR3 covers 13 residues. CDR1 is GTSNPN and CDR2 is SVGIG in the germline V gene (reference sequence). Trimming took off 4 bases at V and 1 base at J, with 10 bases between the two ends.

This clone was recorded a few times. The rearrangement uses TRBV27 and TRBJ1-1; 8 bases line up with TRBD1. The CDR3 covers 13 residues. The junction had 11 bases not matched to a gene; V was cut back by 6 bases and J by 11 bases. Germline V gene data show CDR1 as MNHEY and CDR2 as SMNVEV (reference sequence). The CDR3 loop is CASRGTGSLQAFF. In DNA form, the CDR3 reads TGTGCCAGCAGGGGGACAGGTTCGCTCCAGGCTTTCTTT.

This clone was seen a single time. The chain carries TRBV7-9 and TRBJ1-1; D is undetermined. The CDR3 runs to 13 residues. Trimming pared 0 bases from V and 0 bases from J, leaving 2 bases between. The germline V gene encodes CDR1 SEHNR and CDR2 FQNEAQ (reference sequence). For the CDR3, the DNA is TGTGCCAGCAGCTTAGCCTTGAACACTGAAGCTTTCTTT. Translation gives CASSLALNTEAFF.

The gene calls are TRBV7-9 and TRBJ1-4, with D unclear. Germline-derived CDR1 and CDR2 are SEHNR and FQNEAQ (reference sequence). The CDR3 is made up of 15 amino acids. Trimming removed 1 base from V and 8 bases from J, with 14 bases in between. The CDR3 DNA reads TGTGCCAGCAGCTTAGGCGGAGAGCCTAGAGAAAAACTGTTTTTT. It codes for CASSLGGEPREKLFF.

This chain joins TRBV4-1 and TRBJ1-5, with 7 bases fitting TRBD1. With V trimmed by 0 bases and J by 9 bases, 2 bases remained unmatched. Germline V gene sequence: CDR1 MGHRA, CDR2 YSYEKL. The CDR3 is 13 residues long. The chain's CDR3 is CASSQDRGRPQHF. CDR3 nucleotide sequence: TGCGCCAGCAGCCAAGATAGGGGGCGGCCCCAGCATTTT.

The gene calls are TRBV28 and TRBJ2-7; 8 bases fit TRBD1. This CDR3 region has 15 residues. V was clipped by 6 bases and J by 0 bases; unmatched bases: 7. Germline CDR1 reads MDHEN; CDR2 reads SYDVKM. The CDR3 sequence: CASSPHRGDSYEQYF. In DNA, the CDR3 is TGTGCCAGCAGCCCCCACAGGGGGGACTCCTACGAGCAGTACTTC.

CDR3 loop: CASSLGGQAFSGANVLTF. CDR3 DNA: TGTGCCAGCAGCTTAGGAGGACAAGCCTTCTCTGGGGCCAACGTCCTGACTTTC. V usage is TRBV7-2 and J usage is TRBJ2-6, with D tentatively TRBD1 (5 bases). This CDR3 comprises 18 residues. In germline, CDR1 is SGHTA, CDR2 FQGNSA. The ends were cut back, 1 base at V and 0 bases at J, with 13 bases in the middle.

The chain recombines TRBV10-3 with TRBJ1-2, with TRBD1 identical over 7 bases. Germline trimming cut 0 bases from V and 5 bases from J; bases unmatched to any gene: 12. This CDR3 has 17 residues. The germline gives CDR1 ENHRY, CDR2 SYGVKD. This chain's CDR3 is CAISESVTGILFYGYTF. The CDR3 region has the DNA TGTGCCATCAGTGAGTCGGTGACAGGGATCCTATTTTATGGCTACACCTTC.

The V and J genes are TRBV2 and TRBJ2-1; no firm D call. Trimming took 3 bases from V and 5 from J, leaving 8 bases between them. The CDR3 runs to 13 residues. Germline values: CDR1 SNHLY, CDR2 FYNNEI. The CDR3 nucleotides read TGTGCCAGCAGTGACTTAGCCAACAATGAGCAGTTCTTC. Residues: CASSDLANNEQFF.

This clone was counted a single time. This sequence joins TRBV5-1 and TRBJ1-1, with 8 bases identical to TRBD1. CDR1 is SGHRS, CDR2 YFSETQ, per germline. Losses at the gene ends were 0 bases for V and 4 bases for J; bases not matched to a gene: 5. The CDR3 is made up of 15 amino acids. This CDR3 reads CASSLEAGGGTEAFF. Here the CDR3 DNA reads TGCGCCAGCAGCTTGGAAGCAGGGGGCGGCACTGAAGCTTTCTTT.